The rows below give T cell receptor beta chains drawn from one sample of a study of T cells in Graves' hyperthyroidism and ophthalmopathy. TCRdb called the multiplex PCR reads again in MiXCR, with one record for every CDR3 protein. The table records roughly 200,000 distinct CDR3 sequences, about a sixth of them present only once. Source material: blood. These receptors were collected from a man between 40 and 49 years old with Graves' hyperthyroidism. Both conserved end residues are part of each CDR3. D genes are given only for firm matches. Expanded clones are given a class, and other clones once, few, many or no size at all.

clone size,V gene,D gene,J gene,CDR3 protein,CDR3 DNA
many,TRBV5-1,.,TRBJ2-3,CASSLARISTDTQYF,TGCGCCAGCAGCTTGGCAAGGATTAGCACAGATACGCAGTATTTT
many,TRBV20-1,.,TRBJ1-5,CSAIKTADQPQHF,TGCAGTGCTATCAAGACAGCCGATCAGCCCCAGCATTTT
many,TRBV7-3,.,TRBJ2-2,CASSPGGMAGELFF,TGTGCCAGCAGCCCCGGCGGGATGGCCGGGGAGCTGTTTTTT
many,TRBV7-9,.,TRBJ1-1,CASSFLASGITEAFF,TGTGCCAGCAGCTTCCTTGCCTCAGGGATCACTGAAGCTTTCTTT
many,TRBV7-9,.,TRBJ1-2,CASYLLKPSGYTF,TGTGCCAGCTACCTTTTAAAGCCGTCTGGCTACACCTTC
many,TRBV12-3/TRBV12-4,.,TRBJ2-1,CASSLFRRSSYNEQFF,TGTGCCAGCAGTTTATTCCGCAGAAGCTCCTACAATGAGCAGTTCTTC
many,TRBV20-1,TRBD1,TRBJ1-6,CSARDARGGSPLHF,TGCAGTGCTAGAGATGCCAGGGGGGGATCACCCCTCCACTTT
many,TRBV5-4,.,TRBJ2-7,CASSRGTVSSYEQYF,TGTGCCAGCAGCAGGGGGACGGTGAGCTCCTACGAGCAGTACTTC
many,TRBV6-1,.,TRBJ2-1,CASSFADSYNEQFF,TGTGCCAGCAGTTTCGCAGACAGCTACAATGAGCAGTTCTTC
.,TRBV19,.,TRBJ2-5,CASSIGVEETQYF,TGTGCCAGTAGCATCGGGGTGGAAGAGACCCAGTACTTC
.,TRBV2,TRBD2,TRBJ2-1,CASNDGGAFEQFF,TGTGCCAGCAATGACGGGGGGGCCTTTGAGCAGTTCTTC
many,TRBV7-2,TRBD2,TRBJ2-5,CASSRTSQETQYF,TGTGCCAGCAGCAGGACTAGTCAGGAGACCCAGTACTTC
few,TRBV4-1,.,TRBJ2-1,CASSEGRRTSYNEQFF,TGCGCCAGCAGTGAGGGTCGGAGGACTTCCTACAATGAGCAGTTCTTC
few,TRBV4-3,.,TRBJ2-5,CASSLEPWGKETQYF,TGCGCCAGCAGCCTGGAGCCTTGGGGGAAAGAGACCCAGTACTTC
.,TRBV14,.,TRBJ2-1,CASSKSGAFSYNEQFF,TGTGCCAGCAGCAAATCCGGGGCATTCTCCTACAATGAGCAGTTCTTC
many,TRBV7-9,TRBD1,TRBJ1-6,CASSLGQGDNSPLHF,TGTGCCAGCAGCTTAGGGCAGGGGGATAATTCACCCCTCCACTTT
many,TRBV2,.,TRBJ1-4,CASRPREDNEKLFF,TGTGCCAGCAGGCCCAGGGAAGATAATGAAAAACTGTTTTTT
.,TRBV4-1,.,TRBJ2-2,CASSQAFRAVSGELFF,TGCGCCAGCAGCCAAGCATTCAGGGCGGTAAGCGGGGAGCTGTTTTTT
many,TRBV7-9,.,TRBJ1-6,CASSRSGPTLHF,TGTGCCAGCAGTCGTAGTGGCCCCACCCTCCACTTT
many,TRBV9,.,TRBJ1-5,CASSVDVTTQEPQHF,TGTGCCAGCAGCGTAGATGTGACGACACAAGAGCCCCAGCATTTT
many,TRBV6-1,.,TRBJ2-3,CASSEARQFLDTQYF,TGTGCCAGCAGTGAAGCGAGGCAGTTCTTGGATACGCAGTATTTT
many,TRBV28,.,TRBJ2-7,CASSSNREDYEQYF,TGTGCCAGCAGTTCTAACAGGGAGGACTACGAGCAGTACTTC
.,TRBV28,TRBD2,TRBJ2-7,CASSFKSGGAEEQYF,TGTGCCAGCAGTTTCAAGAGCGGGGGGGCCGAAGAGCAGTACTTC
many,TRBV30,.,TRBJ1-5,CAWSVGREDQPQHF,TGTGCCTGGAGTGTCGGCAGGGAAGATCAGCCCCAGCATTTT